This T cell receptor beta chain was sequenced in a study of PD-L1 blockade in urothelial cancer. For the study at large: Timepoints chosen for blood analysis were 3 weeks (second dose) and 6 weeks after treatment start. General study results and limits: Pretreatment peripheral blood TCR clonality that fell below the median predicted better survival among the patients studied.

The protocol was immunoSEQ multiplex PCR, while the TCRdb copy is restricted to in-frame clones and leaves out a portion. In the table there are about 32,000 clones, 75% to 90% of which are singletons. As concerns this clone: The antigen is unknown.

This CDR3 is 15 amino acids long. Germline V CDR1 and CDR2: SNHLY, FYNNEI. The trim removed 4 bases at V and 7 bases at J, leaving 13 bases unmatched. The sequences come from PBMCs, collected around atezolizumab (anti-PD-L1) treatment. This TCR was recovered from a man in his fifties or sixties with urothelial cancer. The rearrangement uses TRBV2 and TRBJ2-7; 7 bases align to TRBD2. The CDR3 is CASSGFEREIEEQYF. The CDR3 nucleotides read TGTGCCAGCAGTGGGTTCGAGCGGGAAATAGAAGAGCAGTACTTC. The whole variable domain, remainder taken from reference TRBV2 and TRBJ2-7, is EPEVTQTPSHQVTQMGQEVILRCVPISNHLYFYWYRQILGQKVEFLVSFYNNEISEKSEIFDDQFSVERPDGSNFTLKIRSTKLEDSAMYFCASSGFEREIEEQYFGPGTRLTVT.